Each of the 30 T cell receptor beta chains below was sequenced from the same sample in a study of cytomegalovirus exposure and HLA in healthy donors. PCR was performed using 60 Vbeta and 13 Jbeta primers. Assay used: immunoSEQ multiplex PCR; TCRdb lists only in-frame clones, some missing. There are roughly 54,000 clones in the sample; almost 85% occur only once, and about 3% lies in the top ten. The sample was PBMCs. These receptors were taken from a man over 45 in good health and CMV-seronegative.

V and J are TRBV28 and TRBJ1-2; maybe TRBD1 (6 bases). The CDR3 spans 16 residues. Deletions cut 2 bases from V and 3 bases from J, with 16 bases between. Germline lookup yields CDR1 MDHEN and CDR2 SYDVKM. The chain's CDR3 is CASSLQGIGEYYGYTF. The CDR3 DNA reads as TGTGCCAGCAGTTTACAGGGGATAGGCGAATACTATGGCTACACCTTC.

This clone was observed a single time. Compared with germline, one end of the junction differs, possibly owing to a read error. This chain links TRBV11-2 with TRBJ1-1, with 7 positions matching TRBD1. The CDR3 consists of 15 residues. Germline V gene sequence: CDR1 SGHAT, CDR2 FQNNGV. CDR3 nucleotides: TGTGCCAGCAACTTATTGGGGTCACGGGACAGTGAAGCTTTCTTT. Translated, it gives CASNLLGSRDSEAFF.

The rearrangement links TRBV7-9 to TRBJ2-7; possibly TRBD2 for D (7 bases). The CDR3 is 14 amino acids. CDR1 is SEHNR and CDR2 is FQNEAQ in the germline V gene (reference sequence). Trimming cost V 1 base and J 2 bases, with 9 bases left between them. CDR3 protein: CASSLEGGAYEQYF. CDR3 DNA: TGTGCCAGCAGCTTAGAAGGGGGGGCCTACGAGCAGTACTTC.

The rearrangement joins TRBV6-5 to TRBJ1-5, with a tentative D call TRBD1 (6 bases). Trimming shortened V by 6 bases and J by 3 bases, and 12 bases separated the two germline ends. CDR3 length: 14 residues. Germline loops: CDR1 MNHEY, CDR2 SVGAGI. Here the CDR3 reads CASRPDSVNQPQHF. CDR3 sequence (DNA): TGTGCCAGCAGACCGGACAGCGTCAATCAGCCCCAGCATTTT.

V usage is TRBV19 and J usage is TRBJ1-2; 9 bases map to TRBD1. The CDR3 is 13 amino acids. V lost 4 bases and J lost 8; bases outside the gene matches: 5. Germline V gene lookup returns CDR1 LNHDA and CDR2 SQIVND (reference sequence). CDR3 in amino acids: CASSTRTGDGYTF. The CDR3 nucleotides read TGTGCCAGTAGTACCCGGACAGGGGACGGCTACACCTTC.

The rearrangement joins TRBV2 to TRBJ2-7; TRBD2 might be the D (5 bases). Germline lookup yields CDR1 SNHLY and CDR2 FYNNEI. Trimming took off 6 bases at V and 0 bases at J, with 18 bases between the two ends. There are 16 residues in the CDR3. CDR3 protein: CASRWAAGESSYEQYF. The CDR3 DNA reads TGTGCCAGCAGGTGGGCAGCCGGGGAGAGCTCCTACGAGCAGTACTTC.

The rearrangement links TRBV14 to TRBJ2-3, with TRBD2 as a possible D gene (6 bases). The V end was cut by 4 bases, the J end by 4 bases, with 21 bases between. The V gene's germline CDR1 is SGHDN and CDR2 FVKESK. CDR3 length: 17 residues. The CDR3 region has the DNA TGTGCCAGCAGCCGTTATGGTGGGGGGTCGTTGGCAGATACGCAGTATTTT. Translated: CASSRYGGGSLADTQYF.

This clone showed up just once. The V and J genes are TRBV29-1 and TRBJ2-2, with a tentative D call TRBD2 (5 bases). Germline lookup yields CDR1 SQVTM and CDR2 ANQGSEA. Trimming shortened V by 6 bases and J by 6 bases, and 11 bases separated the two germline ends. This CDR3 is 12 amino acids long. The CDR3 loop is CSVVSGPGELFF. As DNA, the CDR3 is TGCAGCGTCGTCAGCGGACCCGGGGAGCTGTTTTTT.

The gene calls are TRBV4-2 and TRBJ2-7; 8 positions match TRBD1. Losses at the gene ends were 3 bases for V and 6 bases for J; bases not matched to a gene: 4. Germline CDR1 is LGHNA and CDR2 is YNFKEQ. CDR3 length: 13 amino acids. The CDR3 nucleotides read TGTGCCAGCAGCCAGGAGACAGGGGTCGAGCAGTACTTC. Translating it yields CASSQETGVEQYF.

This clone was detected only a few times. Different DNA sequences within this sample yield the same CDR3. The chain is built from TRBV30 and TRBJ2-1, with TRBD2 matching 9 bases. The J segment lost 8 bases and the V segment lost 4 bases, leaving 9 bases of the junction unmatched. CDR3 length: 14 amino acids. CDR1 GTSNPN and CDR2 SVGIG come from the germline V gene (reference sequence). The CDR3 DNA follows: TGTGCCTGGAATGGGGGCGGGGGGGCCGATGAGCAGTTCTTC. Encoded protein: CAWNGGGGADEQFF.

The chain recombines TRBV11-1 with TRBJ1-2, with TRBD1 matching over 8 bases. The CDR3 covers 17 residues. J lost 1 base, V lost 5 bases, and 12 bases had no gene match. Germline V lookup: CDR1 SGHAT, CDR2 FQDESV (reference sequence). The CDR3 coding sequence is TGTGCCAGCAGCGAAAGGGGACAGGACCGCTATAACTATGGCTACACCTTC. Translation: CASSERGQDRYNYGYTF.

The chain links TRBV15 to TRBJ1-2, with 8 positions matching TRBD1. This CDR3 has 15 amino acids. Germline CDR1 is LNHNV and CDR2 is YYDKDF (reference sequence). After removal of 7 bases from V and 1 base from J, the junction contained 8 bases not matched to a gene. CDR3 in amino acids: CATTGGQGGNYGYTF. CDR3 DNA sequence: TGTGCCACCACCGGCGGACAGGGTGGTAACTATGGCTACACCTTC. Together with reference TRBV15 and TRBJ1-2, the CDR3 gives the full variable domain: DAMVIQNPRYQVTQFGKPVTLSCSQTLNHNVMYWYQQKSSQAPKLLFHYYDKDFNNEADTPDNFQSRRPNTSFCFLDIRSPGLGDTAMYLCATTGGQGGNYGYTFGSGTRLTVV.

The chain is built from TRBV6-1 and TRBJ2-5, with 9 nucleotides matching TRBD1. Germline V gives CDR1 MNHNS, CDR2 SASEGT. V was clipped by 8 bases and J by 2 bases; unmatched bases: 9. The CDR3 length is 15 residues. CDR3 sequence (DNA): TGTGCCAGCCGAAAACCCGGGACAGGGCAAGAGACCCAGTACTTC. Protein: CASRKPGTGQETQYF.

This chain connects TRBV7-6 to TRBJ2-1; D possibly corresponds to TRBD2 (7 bases). Trimming pared 1 base from V and 6 bases from J, leaving 13 bases between. Germline CDR1 is SGHVS and CDR2 is FNYEAQ. The CDR3 consists of 15 residues. DNA of the CDR3: TGTGCCAGCAGCTTAGGTGGGGCGGGGGCCAATGAGCAGTTCTTC. Translation: CASSLGGAGANEQFF.

This clone was detected only once. The V call is TRBV5-4, the J call TRBJ2-3; the match to TRBD2 covers 8 bases. The length of the CDR3 is 16 residues. V lost 3 bases to trimming and J lost 3 bases; unmatched junction nucleotides: 9. The germline CDR1 and CDR2 sequences are SGHNT and YYREEE (reference sequence). In DNA form, the CDR3 reads TGTGCCAGCAGCTCCGCCGGGAGGGCACTGACAGATACGCAGTATTTT. Translating gives CASSSAGRALTDTQYF.

This rearrangement joins TRBV4-1 to TRBJ2-5; possible D gene TRBD2, 7 bases. The J call is doubtful: the DNA matches TRBJ2-7 better. The CDR3 has 15 amino acids. Looked up from germline, CDR1 is MGHRA and CDR2 is YSYEKL. This CDR3 is CASSPGEGGTYEQYF. CDR3 DNA: TGCGCCAGCAGCCCCGGGGAGGGGGGAACCTACGAGCAGTACTTC.

V is TRBV7-8 and J is TRBJ2-5; weak D call: TRBD2 (7 bases). The J call is in doubt because the DNA end fits TRBJ2-7 better. CDR3 length: 16 amino acids. The germline V gene has CDR1 SGHVS and CDR2 FQNEAQ. DNA for the CDR3: TGTGCCAGCAGCTTATATAGGGGGGGGACTTTATACGAGCAGTACTTC. It specifies CASSLYRGGTLYEQYF.

The rearrangement joins TRBV14 to TRBJ1-2; 9 nucleotides align to TRBD1. The CDR3 has 18 residues. Germline V gives CDR1 SGHDN, CDR2 FVKESK. J lost 0 bases, V lost 4 bases, and 12 bases had no gene match. The CDR3 loop reads CASSLLDRGRLSNYGYTF. CDR3 DNA: TGTGCCAGCAGCCTACTCGACAGGGGGAGACTTTCTAACTATGGCTACACCTTC.

The chain recombines TRBV13 with TRBJ2-1; 13 bases are shared with TRBD2. Trimming took 4 bases from V and 0 from J; bases not matched to a gene: 9. CDR1 and CDR2 (germline): PRHDT, FYEKMQ (reference sequence). The length of the CDR3 is 19 residues. CDR3: CASSSSGTSGASSYNEQFF. In DNA form, the CDR3 reads TGTGCCAGCAGCTCCTCCGGGACTAGCGGGGCTAGCTCCTACAATGAGCAGTTCTTC.

The genes are TRBV4-2 and TRBJ2-3, with D maybe TRBD2 (5 bases). Germline V lookup: CDR1 LGHNA, CDR2 YNFKEQ. This CDR3 region has 18 residues. V was clipped by 1 base and J by 0 bases, with 17 bases between them. As DNA, the CDR3 is TGTGCCAGCAGCCAAGGCACTACTAGACTTTCTAGCACAGATACGCAGTATTTT. This gives the protein CASSQGTTRLSSTDTQYF.

V is TRBV9 and J is TRBJ1-1; 9 nucleotides align to TRBD1. V lost 3 bases, J lost 4 bases, and 13 bases stayed unmatched. Germline V lookup: CDR1 SGDLS, CDR2 YYNGEE. The CDR3 spans 17 residues. The CDR3 DNA sequence: TGTGCCAGCAGCGGGGGGGGGACAGGGATTTTGGGCACTGAAGCTTTCTTT. It codes for CASSGGGTGILGTEAFF.

The genes are TRBV7-9 and TRBJ1-1; D perhaps matches TRBD1 (5 bases). Germline loops: CDR1 SEHNR, CDR2 FQNEAQ (reference sequence). Trimming removed 5 bases from V and 6 bases from J, with 16 bases in between. There are 14 residues in the CDR3. The CDR3 sequence is CASSTGGVASEAFF. CDR3 in DNA: TGTGCCAGCAGCACCGGAGGGGTAGCATCTGAAGCTTTCTTT.

This clone was found once. J is TRBJ1-2 and V is TRBV5-5, with TRBD1 as a possible D gene (6 bases). In germline, CDR1 is SGHKS, CDR2 YYEKEE (reference sequence). Between the trimmed V and J ends, which lost 2 bases and 5 bases, there was a span of 22 bases. The CDR3 contains 17 residues. The DNA of the CDR3 is TGTGCCAGCAGCTTTGGGACAACTCTAAGCGTAGAGTATGGCTACACCTTC. Residues: CASSFGTTLSVEYGYTF.

V and J are TRBV7-2 and TRBJ2-7, with a weak D call TRBD1 (7 bases). From germline, CDR1 is SGHTA and CDR2 FQGNSA. CDR3 length: 18 residues. Trimming stripped 1 base from V and 2 bases from J, with 21 bases between. The CDR3 nucleotides are TGTGCCAGCAGCTTAGTGGTGGCAGGGGGACTCCGTGCCTACGAGCAGTACTTC. Translating it yields CASSLVVAGGLRAYEQYF.

The rearrangement links TRBV27 to TRBJ1-2, with 7 nucleotides matching TRBD1. The J segment lost 7 bases and the V segment lost 8 bases, leaving 10 bases of the junction unmatched. The CDR3 runs 13 residues. The germline CDR1 and CDR2 sequences are MNHEY and SMNVEV (reference sequence). In DNA, the CDR3 is TGTGCCAGCGCTACTGACAGGGCCCTTGGCTACACCTTC. Translation: CASATDRALGYTF.

The CDR3 region has the DNA TGTGCCAGCAGTTATGGACAGGGGGCTTGGGATACGCAGTATTTT. Translation gives CASSYGQGAWDTQYF. The chain couples TRBV7-9 to TRBJ2-3; 11 nucleotides agree with TRBD1. The CDR3 runs to 15 residues. The germline CDR1 and CDR2 sequences are SEHNR and FQNEAQ (reference sequence). V shed 6 bases and J 6 bases; nucleotides not matched to a gene: 8.

This chain connects TRBV29-1 to TRBJ2-2, with a tentative D call TRBD1 (6 bases). The V end lost 8 bases, the J end lost 1 base, and 17 bases lay between the germline ends. This CDR3 has 15 residues. CDR1 is SQVTM and CDR2 is ANQGSEA in the germline V gene. The CDR3 DNA is TGCAGCTCCCTCGGTGGGGGCGGGAACACCGGGGAGCTGTTTTTT. This encodes CSSLGGGGNTGELFF.

The V gene is TRBV28, the J gene TRBJ1-5, with unresolved D. Germline assignment: CDR1 MDHEN and CDR2 SYDVKM. The germline V and J ends were trimmed by 7 bases and 4 bases, with 11 bases remaining between them. The CDR3 length is 13 residues. CDR3 in amino acids: CASIDTPNQPQHF. The CDR3 DNA follows: TGTGCCAGCATAGACACACCGAATCAGCCCCAGCATTTT.

The rearrangement uses TRBV28 and TRBJ1-2; D is unresolved. The germline CDR1 and CDR2 sequences are MDHEN and SYDVKM. The length of the CDR3 is 14 residues. V was cut by 3 bases and J by 1 base, with 9 bases left in between. Here the CDR3 reads CASSLSRFNYGYTF. The CDR3 nucleotides are TGTGCCAGCAGTTTGAGCAGGTTTAACTATGGCTACACCTTC.

V and J are TRBV7-2 and TRBJ2-7; D remains ambiguous. The germline gives CDR1 SGHTA, CDR2 FQGNSA. V was trimmed by 6 bases and J by 2 bases, leaving 17 bases between them. This CDR3 has 15 residues. CDR3 sequence: CASSTHSGLTYEQYF. The CDR3 coding sequence is TGTGCCAGCAGTACCCACTCTGGGCTTACCTACGAGCAGTACTTC.